This T cell receptor beta chain was retrieved from a study of blood T cell repertoires in COVID-19. The CDR3 sequence is 15 residues long. The ends lost 7 bases at V and 1 base at J; junction bases unmatched: 5. Germline CDR1 and CDR2: LNHDA and SQIVND (reference sequence). Sequencing was performed with immunoSEQ multiplex PCR; in TCRdb, only in-frame clones are kept and a portion is missing. The top ten hold 5% to 6.5% of the sample, which has tens of thousands of clones, 91% seen once. Sequencing was done on a sample of peripheral blood. The V gene is TRBV19, the J gene TRBJ2-2; 8 bases agree with TRBD1. The clonotype comes from a human donor in a cohort sampled during active COVID-19. CDR3 loop: CASIDGTGNTGELFF. CDR3 DNA: TGTGCCAGTATTGACGGGACAGGGAACACCGGGGAGCTGTTTTTT. The full variable domain, completed using reference TRBV19 and TRBJ2-2, is DGGITQSPKYLFRKEGQNVTLSCEQNLNHDAMYWYRQDPGQGLRLIYYSQIVNDFQKGDIAEGYSVSREKKESFPLTVTSAQKNPTAFYLCASIDGTGNTGELFFGEGSRLTVL.